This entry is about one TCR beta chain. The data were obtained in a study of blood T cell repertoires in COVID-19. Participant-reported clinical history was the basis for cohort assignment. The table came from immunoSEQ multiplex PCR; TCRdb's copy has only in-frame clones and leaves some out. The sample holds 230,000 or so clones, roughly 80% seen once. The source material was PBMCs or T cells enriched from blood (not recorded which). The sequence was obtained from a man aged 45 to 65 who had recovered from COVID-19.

The CDR3, as DNA: TGTGCCAGCAGCTCGGGGCCCGGCGGGGGCCCCCGCAATGAGCAGTTCTTC. This sequence encodes CASSSGPGGGPRNEQFF. The chain employs TRBV7-8 and TRBJ2-1; D is perhaps TRBD2 (7 bases). The CDR3 is made up of 17 amino acids. The germline V and J ends were trimmed by 4 bases and 6 bases, with 22 bases remaining between them. CDR1 and CDR2 (germline): SGHVS, FQNEAQ.